The rows below give T cell receptor beta chains drawn from one sample of a study of PD-L1 blockade in urothelial cancer. Libraries were prepared by immunoSEQ multiplex PCR; TCRdb keeps only in-frame clonotypes and omits some of them. The sample has more than 75,000 clones; approximately 90% are singletons. This material consisted of PBMCs, taken around atezolizumab (anti-PD-L1) treatment. Every receptor here comes from a man aged 55-75 years with urothelial cancer. Both conserved end residues are part of each CDR3. D genes are given only for firm matches. Expanded clones are given a class, and other clones once, few, many or no size at all.

TRBV2	TRBJ1-2	-	TRBD1	CASRTGGGYTF	TGTGCCAGCAGGACAGGGGGCGGCTACACCTTC
TRBV7-2	TRBJ1-4	once	-	CASRRGSTNEKLFF	TGTGCCAGCAGACGCGGATCAACTAATGAAAAACTGTTTTTT
TRBV27	TRBJ2-7	-	-	CASSLGRSYEQYF	TGTGCCAGCAGTTTGGGGAGGTCCTACGAGCAGTACTTC
TRBV4-2	TRBJ1-3	few	-	CASSQEDSSGNTIYF	TGTGCCAGCAGCCAAGAGGACAGCTCTGGAAACACCATATATTTT
TRBV9	TRBJ2-2	-	-	CASSLLNTGELFF	TGTGCCAGCAGCTTACTAAACACCGGGGAGCTGTTTTTT
TRBV19	TRBJ2-2	-	TRBD2	CASSIGGRTGELFF	TGTGCCAGTAGTATCGGCGGGAGGACCGGGGAGCTGTTTTTT
TRBV5-4	TRBJ1-4	-	TRBD1	CASSSRGYSEKLFF	TGTGCCAGCAGCTCCAGGGGGTACAGTGAAAAACTGTTTTTT
TRBV6-5	TRBJ1-2	-	-	CASRRSDSNYGYTF	TGTGCCAGCAGACGCTCCGACAGTAACTATGGCTACACCTTC
TRBV27	TRBJ2-5	-	TRBD1	CASSLGVGQPQETQYF	TGTGCCAGCAGTTTAGGAGTGGGACAGCCCCAAGAGACCCAGTACTTC
TRBV11-2	TRBJ2-1	-	TRBD2	CASSSLAGYGEQFF	TGTGCCAGCAGCTCCCTAGCGGGATACGGTGAGCAGTTCTTC
TRBV7-6	TRBJ2-5	-	-	CASSLSPETQYF	TGTGCCAGCAGCCTTAGTCCCGAGACCCAGTACTTC
TRBV28	TRBJ2-7	once	TRBD1	CASSLTTGGLPYEQYF	TGTGCCAGCAGTCTAACGACAGGGGGGCTTCCCTACGAGCAGTACTTC
TRBV30	TRBJ2-7	-	TRBD1	CAWSLPRTGATSSYEQYF	TGTGCCTGGAGTCTACCCCGGACAGGGGCCACCAGCTCCTACGAGCAGTACTTC
TRBV30	TRBJ2-1	-	TRBD1	CAWSVLAGQGIPEQFF	TGTGCCTGGAGTGTTTTGGCGGGACAGGGAATCCCTGAGCAGTTCTTC
TRBV5-1	TRBJ2-3	-	-	CASSPGTNTQYF	TGCGCCAGCAGCCCTGGCACAAATACGCAGTATTTT
TRBV10-3	TRBJ1-2	-	TRBD1	CAISEGTGLNYTF	TGTGCCATCAGTGAGGGGACAGGACTCAACTACACCTTC
TRBV5-1	TRBJ2-1	-	-	CASSLFDMYNEQFF	TGCGCCAGCAGCTTGTTCGACATGTACAATGAGCAGTTCTTC
TRBV4-2	TRBJ1-4	-	TRBD1	CASSLQGTGRNEKLFF	TGTGCCAGCAGCCTTCAAGGGACAGGACGTAATGAAAAACTGTTTTTT
TRBV4-2	TRBJ2-1	-	TRBD2	CASSQEPSGGYNEQFF	TGTGCCAGCAGCCAAGAGCCTAGCGGGGGGTACAATGAGCAGTTCTTC
TRBV7-2	TRBJ2-5	-	TRBD1	CASSRVTGDWETQYF	TGTGCCAGCAGCAGGGTAACAGGGGATTGGGAGACCCAGTACTTC
TRBV2	TRBJ1-1	-	-	CASMRMAGVGTEAFF	TGTGCCAGCATGAGGATGGCAGGGGTGGGCACTGAAGCTTTCTTT
TRBV25-1	TRBJ1-3	-	-	CASAVTGGNTIYF	TGTGCCAGCGCCGTTACAGGGGGAAACACCATATATTTT
TRBV7-8	TRBJ1-6	-	TRBD1	CASSEPGQGYSPLHF	TGTGCCAGCAGCGAACCGGGACAGGGGTATTCACCCCTCCACTTT
TRBV28	TRBJ2-5	-	-	CASSYQASGETQYF	TGTGCCAGCAGTTACCAGGCATCGGGGGAGACCCAGTACTTC
TRBV7-2	TRBJ1-2	-	TRBD1	CASSMRDSNYGYTF	TGTGCCAGCAGCATGAGGGACAGTAACTATGGCTACACCTTC
TRBV11-2	TRBJ2-7	-	-	CASSSTRYEQYF	TGTGCCAGCAGCTCAACACGTTACGAGCAGTACTTC
TRBV6-4	TRBJ2-1	once	TRBD2	CASTPGLADNEQFF	TGTGCCAGCACTCCGGGACTAGCAGACAATGAGCAGTTCTTC
TRBV27	TRBJ1-2	-	TRBD1	CASSTTRTGGGYGYTF	TGTGCCAGCAGTACTACTCGGACAGGGGGCGGCTATGGCTACACCTTC
TRBV4-2	TRBJ2-7	-	-	CASSQDRYEQYF	TGTGCCAGCAGCCAAGACCGCTACGAGCAGTACTTC
TRBV5-1	TRBJ2-7	few	TRBD1	CASSLDRGLGEQYF	TGCGCCAGCAGCTTGGACAGGGGGCTAGGCGAGCAGTACTTC
TRBV2	TRBJ2-3	few	TRBD1	CAGRTGISTDTQYF	TGTGCCGGTAGGACAGGCATTAGCACAGATACGCAGTATTTT
TRBV4-3	TRBJ2-4	-	TRBD2	CASSQDRRLAGGVAKNIQYF	TGCGCCAGCAGCCAAGATCGGAGACTAGCGGGAGGGGTAGCCAAAAACATTCAGTACTTC
TRBV4-3	TRBJ2-2	-	-	CASSQSGNTGELFF	TGCGCCAGCAGCCAATCAGGGAACACCGGGGAGCTGTTTTTT
TRBV19	TRBJ2-1	-	-	CATSPRTRRDEQFF	TGTGCCACCTCGCCACGGACACGGAGGGATGAGCAGTTCTTC
TRBV6-1	TRBJ1-2	-	-	CASSERPGHYGYTF	TGTGCCAGCAGTGAGCGTCCAGGGCACTATGGCTACACCTTC
TRBV19	TRBJ1-2	-	TRBD1	CASSIGAARGRDGYTF	TGTGCCAGTAGTATAGGAGCCGCCAGGGGGAGAGATGGCTACACCTTC
TRBV21-1	TRBJ1-2	-	-	CASSRPGQENYGYTF	TGTGCCAGCAGCCGACCGGGACAGGAGAACTATGGCTACACCTTC
TRBV19	TRBJ2-1	once	TRBD2	CASSISAGGLIDEQFF	TGTGCCAGTAGTATTTCGGCGGGAGGGCTTATTGATGAGCAGTTCTTC
TRBV14	TRBJ1-6	-	TRBD1	CASSSHLGTGDSPLHF	TGTGCCAGCAGCTCCCACCTTGGGACAGGGGATTCACCCCTCCACTTT
TRBV5-6	TRBJ2-2	-	TRBD2	CASSLTSGTGELFF	TGTGCCAGCAGCTTGACTAGCGGGACCGGGGAGCTGTTTTTT
TRBV5-1	TRBJ2-3	-	TRBD2	CASSEGGGTDTQYF	TGCGCCAGCAGCGAGGGCGGGGGTACAGATACGCAGTATTTT
TRBV27	TRBJ1-1	-	TRBD1	CASSSGQVNTEAFF	TGTGCCAGCAGTTCCGGACAGGTGAACACTGAAGCTTTCTTT
TRBV7-2	TRBJ2-1	-	TRBD2	CASSLGLAGGYEQFF	TGTGCCAGCAGCTTAGGACTAGCGGGGGGCTATGAGCAGTTCTTC
TRBV7-2	TRBJ2-1	-	TRBD2	CASSLFSSGGNEQFF	TGTGCCAGCAGCTTATTTTCTAGCGGGGGGAATGAGCAGTTCTTC
TRBV15	TRBJ2-2	-	-	CATSPRRGDSKNTGELFF	TGTGCCACCAGCCCCCGGAGAGGAGACAGTAAGAACACCGGGGAGCTGTTTTTT
TRBV5-4	TRBJ1-2	-	-	CASSLGGGNGYTF	TGTGCCAGCAGCTTGGGGGGGGGAAATGGCTACACCTTC
TRBV7-3	TRBJ1-2	-	-	CASSLGPGNYGYTF	TGTGCCAGCAGCTTGGGCCCGGGGAACTATGGCTACACCTTC
TRBV18	TRBJ2-7	-	-	CASSSQKGGASSEQYF	TGTGCCAGCTCAAGTCAAAAGGGCGGGGCCTCGTCCGAGCAGTACTTC